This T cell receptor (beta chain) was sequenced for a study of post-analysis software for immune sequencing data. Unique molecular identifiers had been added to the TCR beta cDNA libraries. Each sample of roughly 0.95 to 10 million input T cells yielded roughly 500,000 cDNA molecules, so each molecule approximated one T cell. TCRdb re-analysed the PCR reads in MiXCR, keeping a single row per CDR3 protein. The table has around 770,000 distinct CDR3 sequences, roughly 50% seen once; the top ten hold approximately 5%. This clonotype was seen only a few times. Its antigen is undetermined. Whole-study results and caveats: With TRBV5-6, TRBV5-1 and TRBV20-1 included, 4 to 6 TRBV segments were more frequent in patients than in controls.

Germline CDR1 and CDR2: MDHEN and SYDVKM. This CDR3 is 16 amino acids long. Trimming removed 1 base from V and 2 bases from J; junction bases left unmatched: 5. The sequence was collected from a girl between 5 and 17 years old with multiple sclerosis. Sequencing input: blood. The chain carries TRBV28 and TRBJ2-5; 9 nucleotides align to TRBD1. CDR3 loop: CASSLYSGTGQETQYF. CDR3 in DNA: TGTGCCAGCAGTTTATACTCCGGGACAGGGCAAGAGACCCAGTACTTC.